This T cell receptor (beta chain) was recorded in a study of OX40 agonist ivuxolimab in advanced cancers. The overall study: Patients assigned to dose escalation were diagnosed with hepatocellular carcinoma, melanoma, renal cell or head and neck cancer.

Sequencing was performed with immunoSEQ multiplex PCR; in TCRdb, only in-frame clones are kept and a portion is missing. The sample shows around 53,000 clones, 65% to 85% of them seen only once. General study points: CD4+ and CD8+ blood T cells expanded clonally by week 6 at 0.1 to 3.0 mg/kg. The study found that CD8+ T cells averaged more expanded clones than CD4+.

The CDR3 has 14 amino acids. CDR1 is SGHTA, CDR2 FQGTGA, per germline. Unmatched junction bases numbered 8, after V lost 5 bases and J lost 5 bases. About this clone: Its antigen is as yet unknown.

The chain joins TRBV7-3 to TRBJ2-5; 7 nucleotides agree with TRBD1. The receptor's source is an adult with an advanced solid tumor such as melanoma, head and neck, liver or kidney cancer. This material consisted of CD4+ or CD8+ T cells sorted from blood, taken in a trial of the OX40 agonist ivuxolimab. CDR3 nucleotide sequence: TGTGCCAGCAGCCCGAGGGGGCTCCCGGAGACCCAGTACTTC. It codes for CASSPRGLPETQYF.